This entry features one TCR beta chain sequence. No antigen is known for it. Both 60 Vbeta primers and 13 Jbeta primers went into the PCR. The table came from immunoSEQ multiplex PCR; TCRdb's copy has only in-frame clones and leaves some out. The sample yields 120,000 or so clones, 70% to 80% seen once. This specimen belongs to a study of cytomegalovirus exposure and HLA in healthy donors. Study context: A prior study identified approximately 120 million unique TCR beta sequences from 200 million or so T cells. Study-level points and caveats: Researchers counted 164 TCR beta chains as cytomegalovirus-associated. Presence/absence analyses supposed approximately even sequencing depth among donors. Exclusion applied to some V segments, including TRBV6-2 and TRBV6-3, as they were indistinguishable.

This CDR3 is built from 15 residues. Per germline, CDR1 MNHNS and CDR2 SASEGT. V was pared by 7 bases and J by 6 bases, with 10 bases of the junction left unmatched. This receptor was taken from a woman aged 45-60 years in good health and CMV-seropositive. This chain uses TRBV6-1 with TRBJ2-7; 12 bases agree with TRBD1. Sequencing was performed on PBMCs. Written as DNA, the CDR3 is TGTGCCAGCAACCCGGGACAGGGGGCGGAACTCGAGCAGTACTTC. Its translation is CASNPGQGAELEQYF.